This TCR beta chain appears in the sequencing data of a study of patients and donors after allogeneic stem cell transplantation. A few counts support this clonotype. TCRdb called the RT-PCR reads again in MiXCR, with one record for every CDR3 protein. Among 920,000 or so distinct CDR3 sequences, about 20% were seen once, and the ten largest hold under 6.5%. The sequence derives from a human donor who was either an allogeneic HSCT recipient or a stem cell or donor lymphocyte infusion donor (not recorded which). It is not recorded whose cells these are; they may come from a transplant donor. Sequencing was done on a sample of blood, either unsorted or a sorted T cell fraction (not recorded which).

Here the CDR3 reads CSAITGGVVNQPQHF. DNA of the CDR3: TGCAGTGCCATAACAGGGGGTGTCGTCAATCAGCCCCAGCATTTT. The rearrangement uses TRBV20-1 and TRBJ1-5, with 8 bases fitting TRBD1. The CDR3 totals 15 residues. CDR1 is DFQATT, CDR2 SNEGSKA, per germline (reference sequence). With V trimmed by 6 bases and J by 3 bases, 10 bases remained unmatched.